These 28 T cell receptor beta chains share one sample of origin, sequenced in a study of beta chain features in type 1 diabetes. The sequenced template was cDNA made from the entire isolated RNA. Assay: immunoSEQ multiplex PCR; the TCRdb copy retains only in-frame clones and omits some. Of just under 150,000 clones listed, 10% to 15% are singletons. Antigen specificity for these receptors is unknown. Study-wide results and caveats: People with Type 1 diabetes carried modestly yet significantly shorter TCRB CDR3s in all four CD4+ subsets.

Sequenced: central memory CD4+ T cells from blood. The receptors were gathered from a man aged 18-30 years with type 1 diabetes.

The chain uses TRBV19 and TRBJ2-6, with D possibly TRBD1 on 5 matching bases. This CDR3 has 16 amino acids. V was cut by 4 bases and J by 0 bases, with 10 bases left in between. Germline assignment: CDR1 LNHDA and CDR2 SQIVND (reference sequence). CDR3 coding DNA: TGTGCCAGTAGTAAGGGGTACGACTCTGGGGCCAACGTCCTGACTTTC. It specifies CASSKGYDSGANVLTF.

The chain employs TRBV29-1 and TRBJ2-3; the match to TRBD2 covers 8 bases. V shed 6 bases and J 5 bases; nucleotides not matched to a gene: 7. CDR3 length equals 13 residues. CDR1 is SQVTM and CDR2 is ANQGSEA in the germline V gene. In DNA form, the CDR3 reads TGCAGCGTCGAGCGGGGGCGGGGAGATACGCAGTATTTT. As protein: CSVERGRGDTQYF.

This chain links TRBV5-1 with TRBJ2-5; 7 bases are a match to TRBD2. CDR3 length equals 13 residues. V lost 0 bases to trimming and J lost 9 bases; unmatched junction nucleotides: 5. Germline CDR1 and CDR2: SGHRS and YFSETQ. CDR3 amino acids: CASSLEGRGAQYF. In DNA form, the CDR3 reads TGCGCCAGCAGCTTGGAAGGCCGGGGGGCCCAGTACTTC.

This clone was seen more than once but under ten times. The chain couples TRBV14 to TRBJ2-5; D call uncertain. Trimming took off 4 bases at V and 0 bases at J, with 6 bases between the two ends. Per the germline V gene, CDR1 is SGHDN and CDR2 is FVKESK. The CDR3 sequence is 13 residues long. The CDR3 region is CASSPDYQETQYF. CDR3 nucleotides: TGTGCCAGCAGCCCAGACTACCAAGAGACCCAGTACTTC.

This rearrangement joins TRBV9 to TRBJ2-3; 8 bases line up with TRBD1. CDR1 SGDLS and CDR2 YYNGEE come from the germline V gene. The CDR3 extends over 18 amino acids. V lost 3 bases, J lost 0 bases, and 12 bases stayed unmatched. Written as DNA, the CDR3 is TGTGCCAGCAGCGGGGCCGGCAGGGGGCCGGATAGCACAGATACGCAGTATTTT. This encodes CASSGAGRGPDSTDTQYF. The full variable domain, completed using reference TRBV9 and TRBJ2-3, is DSGVTQTPKHLITATGQRVTLRCSPRSGDLSVYWYQQSLDQGLQFLIQYYNGEERAKGNILERFSAQQFPDLHSELNLSSLELGDSALYFCASSGAGRGPDSTDTQYFGPGTRLTVL.

In its sample, this clone was seen many times. Other DNA sequences in the same sample also yield this CDR3. This chain joins TRBV20-1 and TRBJ2-1, with no clear D. Looked up from germline, CDR1 is DFQATT and CDR2 is SNEGSKA (reference sequence). The length of the CDR3 is 11 residues. Trimming took off 2 bases at V and 4 bases at J, with 3 bases between the two ends. The CDR3 coding sequence is TGCAGTGCTAGACGTTACAATGAGCAGTTCTTC. Translating gives CSARRYNEQFF.

The count of this clone is one. The rearrangement joins TRBV5-1 to TRBJ2-2, with D perhaps TRBD2 (5 bases). With 0 bases removed from V and 3 bases from J, the gap between germline ends came to 9 bases. CDR3 length: 15 residues. Germline V CDR1 and CDR2: SGHRS, YFSETQ. The DNA of the CDR3 is TGCGCCAGCAGCTTGGCTAACGGGGACACCGGGGAGCTGTTTTTT. Encoded protein: CASSLANGDTGELFF.

This chain's CDR3 is CTSSQDRSNIVSSYNSPLHF. The CDR3 nucleotides read TGCACCAGCAGCCAAGATCGGTCAAATATAGTAAGCTCCTATAATTCACCCCTCCACTTT. This sequence joins TRBV1 and TRBJ1-6. TRBV1 is an annotated pseudogene. This CDR3 comprises 20 residues.

The chain joins TRBV7-3 to TRBJ2-1, with TRBD1 as a possible D gene (6 bases). This CDR3 has 13 residues. In germline, CDR1 is SGHTA, CDR2 FQGTGA. The ends were cut back, 5 bases at V and 9 bases at J, with 14 bases in the middle. DNA of the CDR3: TGTGCCAGCAGCGCAGCAGGGGACCGTGAGCAGTTCTTC. Its translation is CASSAAGDREQFF.

A few counts support this clone. This rearrangement joins TRBV29-1 to TRBJ1-2, with 7 bases lining up with TRBD1. Germline CDR1 and CDR2: SQVTM and ANQGSEA. The V and J ends lost 3 bases and 4 bases, in that order; junction bases with no gene match: 5. This CDR3 spans 13 amino acids. The CDR3 is CSVERGLGYGYTF. CDR3 bases: TGCAGCGTTGAGAGGGGGCTTGGCTATGGCTACACCTTC.

The chain couples TRBV5-4 to TRBJ2-1; D possibly uses TRBD1 or TRBD2 (5 bases each). Per the germline V gene, CDR1 is SGHNT and CDR2 is YYREEE (reference sequence). V dropped 4 bases and J dropped 0 bases, with 11 bases sitting between them. The CDR3 has 15 residues. In DNA, the CDR3 is TGTGCCAGCAGCGCACGGGGCAGCTCCTACAATGAGCAGTTCTTC. It encodes CASSARGSSYNEQFF.

The rearrangement uses TRBV6-5 and TRBJ1-2; no firm D call. The V gene lost 6 bases and the J gene lost 7 bases, with 15 bases spanning the gap. The CDR3 is 13 amino acids. Germline lookup yields CDR1 MNHEY and CDR2 SVGAGI. CDR3 protein: CASRYSGSGGYTF. CDR3 nucleotides: TGTGCCAGCAGGTACAGTGGGTCTGGTGGCTACACCTTC.

In its sample, this clone was seen a few times. Other DNA sequences in this specimen translate into the identical CDR3. This chain connects TRBV18 to TRBJ2-1; TRBD1 aligns across 7 bases. Per germline, CDR1 KGHSH and CDR2 LQKENI. There are 12 residues in the CDR3. Germline trimming cut 6 bases from V and 15 bases from J; bases unmatched to any gene: 11. CDR3: CASSPLEGGLFF. The CDR3 DNA is TGTGCCAGCTCGCCTCTTGAAGGGGGCTTGTTCTTC.

This clone was observed a few times. The chain has TRBV18 and TRBJ1-5, with no clear D. This CDR3 is 16 amino acids long. Trimming removed 0 bases at V and 6 bases at J, with 15 bases between. In germline, CDR1 is KGHSH, CDR2 LQKENI. The CDR3 coding sequence is TGTGCCAGCTCACCACCAGGAGAGCCCCGAGGTCAGCCCCAGCATTTT. This codes for CASSPPGEPRGQPQHF.

CDR3 nucleotide sequence: TGTGCCAGCAGTCTAGAAGTTGGGGGTAATTCACCCCTCCACTTT. It codes for CASSLEVGGNSPLHF. The genes are TRBV27 and TRBJ1-6; D is perhaps TRBD1 (5 bases). CDR1 and CDR2 from the germline V gene are MNHEY and SMNVEV (reference sequence). The CDR3 sequence is 15 residues long. The germline V and J ends were trimmed by 5 bases and 6 bases, with 14 bases remaining between them.

This chain connects TRBV7-9 to TRBJ1-6; D not certain. This CDR3 has 15 amino acids. CDR1 is SEHNR, CDR2 FQNEAQ, per germline (reference sequence). Trimming cost V 0 bases and J 11 bases, with 14 bases left between them. The CDR3 sequence: CASSLAIGLNPPLHF. DNA for the CDR3: TGTGCCAGCAGCTTAGCGATAGGTCTGAACCCACCCCTCCACTTT.

This clone turned up a few times. The genes are TRBV11-3 and TRBJ2-1; 12 bases are shared with TRBD2. Trimming took 3 bases from V and 6 from J; bases not matched to a gene: 3. This CDR3 has 15 residues. CDR1 is SGHNT, CDR2 YENEEA, per germline. The CDR3 DNA follows: TGTGCCAGCAGCTTGACTAGCGGGGGATTCAATGAGCAGTTCTTC. Its translation is CASSLTSGGFNEQFF.

The chain is built from TRBV10-3 and TRBJ2-7; D perhaps matches TRBD1 (6 bases). V was cut by 2 bases and J by 6 bases, with 11 bases left in between. Germline CDR1 is ENHRY and CDR2 is SYGVKD. CDR3 size: 13 residues. The CDR3 region is CAISEHQGSEQYF. The CDR3 nucleotides are TGTGCCATCAGTGAGCACCAGGGGAGCGAGCAGTACTTC.

The rearrangement joins TRBV6-5 to TRBJ1-1, with no clear D. The CDR3 has 14 residues. Trimming left V 1 base short and J 1 base short, with 7 bases between. The germline CDR1 and CDR2 sequences are MNHEY and SVGAGI. CDR3 in amino acids: CASSYLGRNTEAFF. The CDR3 nucleotides read TGTGCCAGCAGTTACTTGGGCCGGAACACTGAAGCTTTCTTT.

The chain has TRBV5-1 and TRBJ2-5; perhaps TRBD1 as D (5 bases). The germline V gene has CDR1 SGHRS and CDR2 YFSETQ. V dropped 2 bases and J dropped 1 base, with 12 bases sitting between them. This CDR3 region has 15 residues. In DNA form, the CDR3 reads TGCGCCAGCAGCTTCGCCTCAGGGATCCAAGAGACCCAGTACTTC. This encodes CASSFASGIQETQYF.

In its sample, this clone was seen a few times. The V gene is TRBV4-1, the J gene TRBJ2-5; D is undetermined. Trimming left V 0 bases short and J 2 bases short, with 7 bases between. This CDR3 contains 14 residues. Germline CDR1 and CDR2: MGHRA and YSYEKL. The CDR3: CASSQDPIQETQYF. Here the CDR3 DNA reads TGCGCCAGCAGCCAAGATCCTATACAAGAGACCCAGTACTTC.

The V gene is TRBV4-1, the J gene TRBJ2-2; 11 nucleotides match TRBD2. The length of the CDR3 is 16 residues. The V gene's germline CDR1 is MGHRA and CDR2 YSYEKL. V trimming: 4 bases; J trimming: 0 bases; junction bases outside the gene matches: 1. The CDR3 protein is CASSPGLAANTGELFF. The CDR3 coding sequence is TGCGCCAGCAGCCCGGGACTAGCGGCGAACACCGGGGAGCTGTTTTTT.

The genes are TRBV5-1 and TRBJ2-2; D gene ambiguous. The CDR3 consists of 15 residues. Germline V gene lookup returns CDR1 SGHRS and CDR2 YFSETQ. Trimming cost V 4 bases and J 2 bases, with 12 bases left between them. The CDR3 DNA sequence: TGCGCCAGCAGCCTCCGGCAGGATAACACCGGGGAGCTGTTTTTT. This translates into CASSLRQDNTGELFF.

The chain joins TRBV11-2 to TRBJ2-5, with 8 bases lining up with TRBD2. The junction had 5 bases not matched to a gene; V was cut back by 5 bases and J by 0 bases. Germline CDR1 SGHAT, CDR2 FQNNGV. The CDR3 has 15 amino acids. The CDR3 bases are TGTGCCAGCAGCGACCGGGAGGGGTACCAAGAGACCCAGTACTTC. Protein product: CASSDREGYQETQYF.

This chain joins TRBV5-6 and TRBJ1-1; D not resolved. Germline V lookup: CDR1 SGHDT, CDR2 YYEEEE. The CDR3 covers 16 residues. V gave up 0 bases and J gave up 2 bases, with 14 bases separating them. The CDR3 coding sequence is TGTGCCAGCAGCTTGGAGGGCAGTTTTGGTAACACTGAAGCTTTCTTT. Amino acid sequence: CASSLEGSFGNTEAFF.

The chain joins TRBV18 to TRBJ2-7; D might be TRBD2 (6 bases). The CDR3 has 14 residues. The germline gives CDR1 KGHSH, CDR2 LQKENI. Deletions cut 2 bases from V and 3 bases from J, with 11 bases between. This CDR3 is CASSPSGGRYEQYF. The CDR3 coding sequence is TGTGCCAGCTCACCATCCGGGGGTCGCTACGAGCAGTACTTC.

This chain links TRBV18 with TRBJ2-5; D is ambiguous. The length of the CDR3 is 13 residues. Per the germline V gene, CDR1 is KGHSH and CDR2 is LQKENI. V was trimmed by 2 bases and J by 0 bases, leaving 4 bases between them. CDR3 DNA: TGTGCCAGCTCACCAAGCTACCAAGAGACCCAGTACTTC. Its protein product is CASSPSYQETQYF.

V and J are TRBV4-1 and TRBJ2-7; D tentatively reads TRBD1 or TRBD2 (5 bases each). V lost 3 bases and J lost 0, with 9 bases in between. This CDR3 has 14 amino acids. The germline CDR1 and CDR2 sequences are MGHRA and YSYEKL. Here the CDR3 DNA reads TGCGCCAGCAGCCACGAGGGGCCCTCCTACGAGCAGTACTTC. Encoded protein: CASSHEGPSYEQYF.